This entry is about one T cell receptor beta chain. Its target is not known. This sample stems from a study of regulatory T cells in long-lasting Graves disease. The study's findings and limits: Patients whose Graves' disease persisted exhibited lower TCR diversity than those newly diagnosed. Favoring TRBV28, TRBJ1-2 and TRBJ2-5 was a feature seen in persistent disease.

Through Arm-PCR of CDR3 regions and iRepertoire HTBI primers, TCR beta libraries were built. One entry per CDR3 protein results from TCRdb running MiXCR on the multiplex PCR reads. The sample yields approximately 400,000 distinct CDR3 sequences, around a quarter seen once. Time point noted: persistent/refractory GD, antithyroid drugs over 5 years with positive TRAb. PBMCs were the source of the RNA used for TCR sequencing. EDTA tubes received 7.5 to 9 milliliters of drawn peripheral blood. CDR3 size: 14 residues. From germline, CDR1 is MDHEN and CDR2 SYDVKM. The V end lost 3 bases, the J end lost 5 bases, and 13 bases lay between the germline ends.

This material consisted of peripheral blood mononuclear cells (PBMCs), taken when the disease was refractory, from a patient treated with antithyroid drugs. This chain uses TRBV28 with TRBJ1-1; TRBD1 is a possible D gene (6 bases). This clonotype was obtained from a female donor with Graves disease. The CDR3 coding sequence is TGTGCCAGCAGTTTTTGGGGGGCGAGGACTGAAGCTTTCTTT. As protein: CASSFWGARTEAFF.